This T cell receptor (beta chain) originates from a study of T cell changes during pregnancy in multiple sclerosis. The CDR3 runs 17 residues. V gave up 3 bases and J gave up 0 bases; unmatched junction bases: 5. Germline V gene lookup returns CDR1 SGHVS and CDR2 FQNEAQ. This table comes from immunoSEQ multiplex PCR, and its TCRdb copy is limited to in-frame clones, with some not included. The sample consists of about 24,000 clones, roughly nine tenths of them appearing once. V is TRBV7-8 and J is TRBJ1-3, with TRBD1 matching over 10 bases. The starting material was CD8+ T cells from peripheral blood mononuclear cells, obtained in the third trimester of pregnancy. The sequence was collected from a female donor in good health, enrolled as a control in a pregnancy study. CDR3 nucleotide sequence: TGTGCCAGCAGCTTGGGACAGGGGTATTACTCTGGAAACACCATATATTTT. Its translation: CASSLGQGYYSGNTIYF.